This TCR beta chain was sequenced in a study of OX40 agonist ivuxolimab in advanced cancers. Broader study findings: Expansion of clones was among the lowest in partial responders at 0.1-3.0 mg/kg.

Germline CDR1 is MRHNA and CDR2 is SNTAGT. V lost 8 bases to trimming and J lost 0 bases, with 11 bases between them. The CDR3 extends over 14 amino acids. Repertoires were generated with immunoSEQ multiplex PCR, while TCRdb's copy carries only in-frame clones and drops some. The data contain more than 75,000 clones, just over 90% of them singletons. To note about this clone: The target antigen is unknown.

The chain carries TRBV6-4 and TRBJ1-5, with D hard to call. Specimen: CD4+ or CD8+ T cells sorted from blood, collected in a trial of the OX40 agonist ivuxolimab. The TCR comes from an adult with an advanced solid tumor such as melanoma, head and neck, liver or kidney cancer. The CDR3 region has the DNA TGTGCCAGCCGACCCGGGAATAGCAATCAGCCCCAGCATTTT. This sequence encodes CASRPGNSNQPQHF.